The next 16 T cell receptor beta chains were all read from a single sample in a study of cytomegalovirus exposure and HLA in healthy donors. This PCR relied on a set of 60 Vbeta primers and 13 Jbeta primers. The method was immunoSEQ multiplex PCR; TCRdb's version includes in-frame clones alone and lacks a portion of them. Counted here are 45,000 to 55,000 clones, 80% occurring once; the ten biggest clones make up approximately 7.6%. Sample: PBMCs. The source of these receptors is a young man in good health and CMV-seropositive.

The rearrangement joins TRBV4-1 to TRBJ2-7; possibly TRBD1 for D (6 bases). The germline V and J ends were trimmed by 3 bases and 2 bases, with 8 bases remaining between them. Looked up from germline, CDR1 is MGHRA and CDR2 is YSYEKL. The CDR3 contains 13 residues. CDR3 residues: CASSQDRAYEQYF. The CDR3 DNA is TGCGCCAGCAGCCAGGACAGAGCCTACGAGCAGTACTTC.

This clone has a handful of counts. The V gene is TRBV14, the J gene TRBJ1-1; TRBD1 is a possible D gene (6 bases). Germline CDR1 reads SGHDN; CDR2 reads FVKESK. V was trimmed by 4 bases and J by 1 base, leaving 7 bases between them. The CDR3 is made up of 13 amino acids. The CDR3 DNA follows: TGTGCCAGCAGCCCGGGACAGAACACTGAAGCTTTCTTT. It codes for CASSPGQNTEAFF.

The chain joins TRBV29-1 to TRBJ1-5; no clear D gene. V gave up 5 bases and J gave up 0 bases, with 11 bases separating them. This CDR3 spans 14 amino acids. The germline V gene encodes CDR1 SQVTM and CDR2 ANQGSEA. The CDR3 DNA is TGCAGCGTTCGAGAAAATTATAGCAATCAGCCCCAGCATTTT. It specifies CSVRENYSNQPQHF.

The gene calls are TRBV5-1 and TRBJ2-1, with D perhaps matching TRBD2 (6 bases). V dropped 0 bases and J dropped 6 bases, with 13 bases sitting between them. CDR3 length: 15 amino acids. Germline V gene sequence: CDR1 SGHRS, CDR2 YFSETQ. Written as DNA, the CDR3 is TGCGCCAGCAGCTTGGGCGGGGCTTCCCTCAATGAGCAGTTCTTC. Residues: CASSLGGASLNEQFF.

The chain joins TRBV5-6 to TRBJ2-3; D is uncertain. The CDR3 is made up of 15 amino acids. The germline V and J ends were trimmed by 4 bases and 2 bases, with 14 bases remaining between them. Germline V lookup: CDR1 SGHDT, CDR2 YYEEEE. CDR3 in amino acids: CASSTTAGFTDTQYF. As DNA, the CDR3 is TGTGCCAGCAGCACAACAGCAGGCTTCACAGATACGCAGTATTTT. The variable domain in full, completed from reference TRBV5-6 and TRBJ2-3, reads DAGVTQSPTHLIKTRGQQVTLRCSPKSGHDTVSWYQQALGQGPQFIFQYYEEEERQRGNFPDRFSGHQFPNYSSELNVNALLLGDSALYLCASSTTAGFTDTQYFGPGTRLTVL.

The CDR3 DNA reads as TGTGCCAGCAGCCCTACTAGAGGTGGTGGCAATGAGCAGTTCTTC. This sequence encodes CASSPTRGGGNEQFF. The chain recombines TRBV16 with TRBJ2-1; tentative D call: TRBD2 (5 bases). The germline V gene encodes CDR1 KGHSY and CDR2 FQNENV. V lost 4 bases and J 6 bases, leaving 16 bases between the germline ends. The CDR3 loop spans 15 amino acids.

The chain uses TRBV2 and TRBJ1-3, with 7 bases fitting TRBD1. Trimming removed 5 bases from V and 2 bases from J; junction bases left unmatched: 6. Germline CDR1 SNHLY, CDR2 FYNNEI. This CDR3 spans 15 amino acids. The CDR3 DNA sequence: TGTGCCAGCAGTAATTTCCAGGGGGCTGGAAACACCATATATTTT. Its translation is CASSNFQGAGNTIYF.

CDR3 DNA: TGTGCCAGCAGCTTCCAAACAGGGATAATGGCCAAAAACATTCAGTACTTC. Translated, it gives CASSFQTGIMAKNIQYF. The V call is TRBV11-1, the J call TRBJ2-4, with TRBD1 as a possible D gene (6 bases). V was trimmed by 3 bases and J by 1 base, leaving 16 bases between them. The germline CDR1 and CDR2 sequences are SGHAT and FQDESV (reference sequence). This CDR3 comprises 17 residues.

V usage is TRBV29-1 and J usage is TRBJ1-1; a possible D gene is TRBD1 (5 bases). V shed 4 bases and J shed 2 bases, with 17 bases lying between them. CDR1 SQVTM and CDR2 ANQGSEA come from the germline V gene. The length of the CDR3 is 15 residues. Written as DNA, the CDR3 is TGCAGCGTTGCGGGGGGTGCATCGGGCAACACTGAAGCTTTCTTT. It translates to CSVAGGASGNTEAFF. Full variable domain (remainder filled in from reference TRBV29-1 and TRBJ1-1): SAVISQKPSRDICQRGTSLTIQCQVDSQVTMMFWYRQQPGQSLTLIATANQGSEATYESGFVIDKFPISRPNLTFSTLTVSNMSPEDSSIYLCSVAGGASGNTEAFFGQGTRLTVV.

V gene TRBV7-3 combines with J gene TRBJ2-7; the D is unclear. This CDR3 has 13 amino acids. Trimming shortened V by 5 bases and J by 3 bases, and 11 bases separated the two germline ends. The V gene's germline CDR1 is SGHTA and CDR2 FQGTGA. This CDR3 is CASSLSPNYEQYF. DNA for the CDR3: TGTGCCAGCAGCCTTAGTCCCAACTACGAGCAGTACTTC.

The chain uses TRBV18 and TRBJ2-3; TRBD2 matches at 11 bases. The germline V gene encodes CDR1 KGHSH and CDR2 LQKENI. The V and J ends lost 4 bases and 1 base, in that order; junction bases with no gene match: 10. The CDR3 covers 18 residues. CDR3 residues: CASSLNPLAGAGTDTQYF. For the CDR3, the DNA is TGTGCCAGCTCACTCAACCCACTAGCGGGGGCCGGCACAGATACGCAGTATTTT. Full variable domain (remainder filled in from reference TRBV18 and TRBJ2-3): NAGVMQNPRHLVRRRGQEARLRCSPMKGHSHVYWYRQLPEEGLKFMVYLQKENIIDESGMPKERFSAEFPKEGPSILRIQQVVRGDSAAYFCASSLNPLAGAGTDTQYFGPGTRLTVL.

This chain uses TRBV7-6 with TRBJ2-7; perhaps TRBD1 as D (7 bases). The length of the CDR3 is 14 residues. Trimming took 1 base from V and 4 from J, leaving 11 bases between them. Germline V gives CDR1 SGHVS, CDR2 FNYEAQ. The CDR3 region has the DNA TGTGCCAGCAGCTTAGTGGGGGGACAGTACGAGCAGTACTTC. Translation gives CASSLVGGQYEQYF.

V is TRBV5-1 and J is TRBJ2-3, with D perhaps matching TRBD2 (6 bases). Germline V CDR1 and CDR2: SGHRS, YFSETQ. This CDR3 has 15 amino acids. V lost 2 bases, J lost 1 base, and 11 bases lay in between. Here the CDR3 DNA reads TGCGCCAGCAGCTTTGGGGGAGGTGGCACAGATACGCAGTATTTT. Translation: CASSFGGGGTDTQYF.

The chain has TRBV19 and TRBJ1-6; TRBD1 matches 7 bases. The J segment lost 6 bases and the V segment lost 6 bases, leaving 8 bases of the junction unmatched. Germline-derived CDR1 and CDR2 are LNHDA and SQIVND (reference sequence). This CDR3 has 15 amino acids. In DNA form, the CDR3 reads TGTGCCAGTAGACCCCTTGACAGGGTTAATTCACCCCTCCACTTT. Translating it yields CASRPLDRVNSPLHF.

This clone was seen only a few times. CDR3 nucleotide sequence: TGCGCCAGCAGCTCGGGACAGGGATATGGCTACACCTTC. The encoded protein is CASSSGQGYGYTF. The genes are TRBV5-1 and TRBJ1-2, with TRBD1 matching 9 bases. The CDR3 spans 13 residues. Germline V gene data show CDR1 as SGHRS and CDR2 as YFSETQ. V shed 3 bases and J 5 bases; nucleotides not matched to a gene: 2.

The chain recombines TRBV10-2 with TRBJ2-7; D unclear. There are 13 residues in the CDR3. V shed 3 bases and J shed 0 bases, with 6 bases lying between them. Germline CDR1 reads WSHSY; CDR2 reads SAAADI. CDR3 sequence: CASSDPSSYEQYF. DNA for the CDR3: TGCGCCAGCAGTGATCCCAGCTCCTACGAGCAGTACTTC.